This TCR beta chain originates from a study of beta chain features in type 1 diabetes. The sequenced template was cDNA made from the entire isolated RNA. TCRdb keeps only in-frame clones here, not all; method: immunoSEQ multiplex PCR. The repertoire holds roughly 340,000 clones, with around 12% as singletons. In germline, CDR1 is SGHTA, CDR2 FQGNSA. V lost 5 bases to trimming and J lost 10 bases, with 18 bases between them. The CDR3 has 14 amino acids. This clone was picked up a small number of times. Its antigen is unknown. Using CD45RO/CCR7/CD25/CD127/CD95/CD27, CD4+ naive, central memory, regulatory and stem cell-like memory cells were sorted. Broader study findings: For Type 1 diabetes patients, all four CD4+ subsets carried TCRB CDR3s that were moderately but significantly shorter.

The material sequenced was naive CD4+ T cells from blood. The chain uses TRBV7-2 and TRBJ2-1; D possibly corresponds to TRBD1 (5 bases). This sequence was found in a woman younger than 35 with type 1 diabetes. The CDR3, as DNA: TGTGCCAGCAGCATAACTGGCCTAAAGGGGGAGCAGTTCTTC. Translated, it gives CASSITGLKGEQFF.